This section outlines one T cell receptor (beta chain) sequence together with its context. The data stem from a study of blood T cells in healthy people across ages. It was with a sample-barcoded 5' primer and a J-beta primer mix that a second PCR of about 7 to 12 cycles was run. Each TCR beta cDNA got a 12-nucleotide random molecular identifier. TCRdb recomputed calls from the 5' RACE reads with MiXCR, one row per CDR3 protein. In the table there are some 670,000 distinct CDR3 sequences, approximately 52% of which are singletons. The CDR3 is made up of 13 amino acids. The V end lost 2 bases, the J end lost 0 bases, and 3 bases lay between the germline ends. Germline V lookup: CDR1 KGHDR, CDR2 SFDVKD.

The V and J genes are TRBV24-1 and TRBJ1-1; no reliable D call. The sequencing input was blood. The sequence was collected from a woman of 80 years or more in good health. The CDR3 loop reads CATSDSLNTEAFF. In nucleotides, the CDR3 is TGTGCCACCAGTGATTCGCTGAACACTGAAGCTTTCTTT.